These 25 T cell receptor beta chains share one sample of origin, sequenced in a study of T-cell reconstitution after alpha-beta-depleted transplantation in children. Unique molecular identifiers featured in how the TCRbeta library was prepared. TCRdb independently ran MiXCR on the PCR reads; one entry per CDR3 protein. The sample consists of hundreds of thousands of distinct CDR3 sequences, 32% of them appearing once. Specimen: PBMCs from the stem cell graft donor, collected from the stem cell graft. The receptors originated from a human donor who donated a stem cell graft to a child with aplastic anemia.

The chain couples TRBV20-1 to TRBJ2-3, with 10 bases fitting TRBD2. From germline, CDR1 is DFQATT and CDR2 SNEGSKA (reference sequence). V shed 1 base and J 4 bases; nucleotides not matched to a gene: 8. The CDR3 consists of 16 residues. CDR3 region: CSARGPGLAGADTQYF. The CDR3 DNA follows: TGCAGTGCTAGAGGGCCGGGGCTAGCGGGAGCAGATACGCAGTATTTT.

This chain links TRBV20-1 with TRBJ1-1; no firm D call. The CDR3 consists of 11 residues. The V end was cut by 3 bases, the J end by 6 bases, with 8 bases between. Germline values: CDR1 DFQATT, CDR2 SNEGSKA (reference sequence). The CDR3 here is CSARGWSEAFF. In DNA, the CDR3 is TGCAGTGCTAGGGGGTGGTCTGAAGCTTTCTTT.

The table lists this clonotype with a few counts. The chain carries TRBV20-1 and TRBJ1-2, with D possibly being TRBD1 (5 bases). The germline CDR1 and CDR2 sequences are DFQATT and SNEGSKA (reference sequence). The CDR3 is 13 amino acids. With 3 bases removed from V and 6 bases from J, the gap between germline ends came to 14 bases. The CDR3 region has the DNA TGCAGTGCTAGTCGCACCCAGGGCGATGGCTACACCTTC. It translates to CSASRTQGDGYTF.

This clonotype was counted only a few times. The chain uses TRBV7-8 and TRBJ2-5; TRBD1 or TRBD2 may be the D gene (5 bases each). Trimming shortened V by 5 bases and J by 5 bases, and 18 bases separated the two germline ends. This CDR3 has 15 residues. Germline lookup yields CDR1 SGHVS and CDR2 FQNEAQ. The CDR3 DNA reads TGTGCCAGCAGCCCGGCTTGGGGGTCGGGTGAGACCCAGTACTTC. This gives the protein CASSPAWGSGETQYF.

This clonotype has just a few counts. This chain connects TRBV5-1 to TRBJ2-7; TRBD1 agrees at 7 bases. This CDR3 is built from 14 residues. Germline-derived CDR1 and CDR2 are SGHRS and YFSETQ. J was trimmed by 4 bases and V by 4 bases; bases with no gene match: 8. CDR3 region: CASSARRDSYEQYF. CDR3 DNA sequence: TGCGCCAGCAGCGCACGCCGGGACAGTTACGAGCAGTACTTC.

This clonotype was seen a handful of times. V is TRBV5-1 and J is TRBJ2-3, with a possible D match to TRBD2 (5 bases). Trimming shortened V by 4 bases and J by 5 bases, and 11 bases separated the two germline ends. Germline values: CDR1 SGHRS, CDR2 YFSETQ. The CDR3 is 13 amino acids. CDR3 bases: TGCGCCAGCAGCCAGGCCGGGGTAGATACGCAGTATTTT. It encodes CASSQAGVDTQYF. The full variable domain, completed using reference TRBV5-1 and TRBJ2-3, is KAGVTQTPRYLIKTRGQQVTLSCSPISGHRSVSWYQQTPGQGLQFLFEYFSETQRNKGNFPGRFSGRQFSNSRSEMNVSTLELGDSALYLCASSQAGVDTQYFGPGTRLTVL.

In this sample, this clonotype turned up a few times. This chain uses TRBV18 with TRBJ1-1; D unclear. V was trimmed by 1 base and J by 5 bases, leaving 8 bases between them. CDR3 length equals 13 residues. Germline V lookup: CDR1 KGHSH, CDR2 LQKENI. CDR3: CASSPLVETEAFF. CDR3 nucleotides: TGTGCCAGCTCACCACTGGTCGAGACTGAAGCTTTCTTT.

The CDR3 is CASSFQGLATDTQYF. In DNA form, the CDR3 reads TGTGCCAGCAGTTTCCAGGGACTAGCAACAGATACGCAGTATTTT. The chain has TRBV12-3 or TRBV12-4 and TRBJ2-3, with 9 bases fitting TRBD2. The CDR3 is 15 residues long. V gave up 3 bases and J gave up 3 bases; unmatched junction bases: 4.

The chain combines TRBV18 with TRBJ1-1; 8 nucleotides agree with TRBD1. The CDR3 is 16 amino acids. Trimming at V came to 6 bases and at J to 5 bases, leaving 14 bases not matched to a gene. Looked up from germline, CDR1 is KGHSH and CDR2 is LQKENI. CDR3 sequence reads: CASSPGQGQSATEAFF. CDR3 DNA sequence: TGTGCCAGCTCCCCCGGACAGGGTCAATCCGCGACTGAAGCTTTCTTT.

The genes are TRBV18 and TRBJ1-3; no definite D call. CDR1 KGHSH and CDR2 LQKENI come from the germline V gene. CDR3 length: 16 residues. With 3 bases removed from V and 0 bases from J, the gap between germline ends came to 12 bases. CDR3 residues: CASSPNSGGSGNTIYF. Written as DNA, the CDR3 is TGTGCCAGCTCACCTAATTCAGGAGGCTCTGGAAACACCATATATTTT.

This clonotype was detected only a few times. V and J are TRBV20-1 and TRBJ1-5; TRBD1 aligns across 8 bases. CDR1 is DFQATT and CDR2 is SNEGSKA in the germline V gene (reference sequence). CDR3 length equals 16 residues. V was pared by 6 bases and J by 11 bases, with 21 bases of the junction left unmatched. CDR3 nucleotide sequence: TGCAGTGCCGTTCAGGGGGCAGGAGTAGGGAATCAAGCCCAGCATTTT. This encodes CSAVQGAGVGNQAQHF.

The rearrangement joins TRBV5-1 to TRBJ2-2, with 13 bases identical to TRBD2. Germline trimming cut 1 base from V and 6 bases from J; bases unmatched to any gene: 3. The CDR3 extends over 16 amino acids. Germline lookup yields CDR1 SGHRS and CDR2 YFSETQ. The CDR3 DNA is TGCGCCAGCAGCTTGTTTACTAGCGGGAGGGCCGGGGAGCTGTTTTTT. It is translated as CASSLFTSGRAGELFF.

This clonotype was detected only a few times. The chain carries TRBV20-1 and TRBJ1-5; D not resolved. Germline CDR1 reads DFQATT; CDR2 reads SNEGSKA (reference sequence). The ends were cut back, 0 bases at V and 6 bases at J, with 15 bases in the middle. The CDR3 runs to 15 residues. CDR3 nucleotides: TGCAGTGCTAGAGATGCGACACGGATAGGTCAGCCCCAGCATTTT. The encoded protein is CSARDATRIGQPQHF.

The rearrangement uses TRBV5-1 and TRBJ1-4, with D possibly matching TRBD1 (5 bases). Looked up from germline, CDR1 is SGHRS and CDR2 is YFSETQ. The CDR3 extends over 15 amino acids. V was clipped by 3 bases and J by 0 bases, with 9 bases between them. CDR3 nucleotides: TGCGCCAGCAGCTGGACGACAGCAACTAATGAAAAACTGTTTTTT. Amino acid sequence: CASSWTTATNEKLFF. The full variable domain, its missing parts supplied by reference TRBV5-1 and TRBJ1-4, is KAGVTQTPRYLIKTRGQQVTLSCSPISGHRSVSWYQQTPGQGLQFLFEYFSETQRNKGNFPGRFSGRQFSNSRSEMNVSTLELGDSALYLCASSWTTATNEKLFFGSGTQLSVL.

V and J are TRBV6-1 and TRBJ2-2, with TRBD1 matching 11 bases. The J segment lost 5 bases and the V segment lost 6 bases, leaving 5 bases of the junction unmatched. Germline assignment: CDR1 MNHNS and CDR2 SASEGT. The CDR3 consists of 15 residues. CDR3: CASRTGQGGTGELFF. CDR3 nucleotides: TGTGCCAGCAGGACGGGACAGGGGGGGACCGGGGAGCTGTTTTTT.

The genes are TRBV29-1 and TRBJ2-7; no firm D call. Between the trimmed V and J ends, which lost 1 base and 2 bases, there was a span of 9 bases. Germline V gene sequence: CDR1 SQVTM, CDR2 ANQGSEA. The CDR3 sequence is 13 residues long. The chain's CDR3 is CSVEGSLTYEQYF. CDR3 nucleotide sequence: TGCAGCGTTGAAGGTTCCTTAACCTACGAGCAGTACTTC.

The chain employs TRBV7-8 and TRBJ2-2, with a possible D match to TRBD1 (6 bases). Looked up from germline, CDR1 is SGHVS and CDR2 is FQNEAQ. V dropped 2 bases and J dropped 6 bases, with 7 bases sitting between them. The CDR3 runs to 13 residues. Here the CDR3 DNA reads TGTGCCAGCAGCTTAACAGGGCCCGGGGAGCTGTTTTTT. It encodes CASSLTGPGELFF.

This clonotype was found a few times. This chain joins TRBV6-6 and TRBJ1-4, with D unclear. Trimming removed 7 bases from V and 4 bases from J, with 13 bases in between. The CDR3 contains 14 residues. Germline-derived CDR1 and CDR2 are MNHNY and SVGAGI (reference sequence). The CDR3 DNA follows: TGTGCCAGCATCCCCAGCGGGAGTAATGAAAAACTGTTTTTT. Its protein is CASIPSGSNEKLFF.

This sequence joins TRBV5-5 and TRBJ1-1; no reliable D call. V shed 1 base and J shed 1 base, with 11 bases lying between them. Germline V gene sequence: CDR1 SGHKS, CDR2 YYEKEE (reference sequence). This CDR3 has 15 amino acids. The CDR3 DNA reads as TGTGCCAGCAGCTTGTCCTCTTCGGCGAACACTGAAGCTTTCTTT. It translates to CASSLSSSANTEAFF.

There are a few counts of this clonotype. V is TRBV12-3 or TRBV12-4 and J is TRBJ2-7; 11 nucleotides align to TRBD2. Losses at the gene ends were 10 bases for V and 0 bases for J; bases not matched to a gene: 17. This CDR3 has 18 amino acids. CDR3 sequence: CAILVDAILAGGSYEQYV. The CDR3 nucleotides read TGTGCCATACTGGTCGACGCGATTCTAGCGGGAGGCTCCTACGAGCAGTACGTC.

V gene TRBV14 combines with J gene TRBJ1-1; maybe TRBD1 (5 bases). Per the germline V gene, CDR1 is SGHDN and CDR2 is FVKESK. The CDR3 covers 17 residues. Trimming removed 0 bases from V and 0 bases from J, with 14 bases in between. CDR3 in amino acids: CASSQDRTGTVNTEAFF. As DNA, the CDR3 is TGTGCCAGCAGCCAAGATCGAACAGGTACAGTGAACACTGAAGCTTTCTTT.

This chain joins TRBV20-1 and TRBJ1-2; the match to TRBD1 covers 10 bases. The CDR3 runs to 14 residues. V trimming: 2 bases; J trimming: 8 bases; junction bases outside the gene matches: 8. Germline V gene lookup returns CDR1 DFQATT and CDR2 SNEGSKA (reference sequence). The CDR3 coding sequence is TGCAGTGCTAGAATAGGGACAGGGGCGTCCGGCTACACCTTC. Its protein is CSARIGTGASGYTF.

This clonotype was seen only a few times. The chain combines TRBV20-1 with TRBJ2-1; D possibly corresponds to TRBD2 (5 bases). The ends were cut back, 3 bases at V and 1 base at J, with 13 bases in the middle. The CDR3 is 15 amino acids. Germline values: CDR1 DFQATT, CDR2 SNEGSKA (reference sequence). The CDR3 loop reads CSASAGSPSYNEQFF. The CDR3 coding sequence is TGCAGTGCTAGTGCGGGCTCGCCTTCCTACAATGAGCAGTTCTTC.

The chain joins TRBV12-3 or TRBV12-4 to TRBJ2-7; no clear D. CDR3 length: 18 amino acids. Between the trimmed V and J ends, which lost 5 bases and 0 bases, there was a span of 23 bases. The CDR3 region is CASSPGPSSPVSSYEQYF. As DNA, the CDR3 is TGTGCCAGCAGTCCCGGTCCCTCCAGTCCCGTCAGCTCCTACGAGCAGTACTTC.

The table lists this clonotype with a few counts. The chain employs TRBV12-3 or TRBV12-4 and TRBJ2-3, with unresolved D. This CDR3 is built from 15 residues. Trimming pared 1 base from V and 0 bases from J, leaving 8 bases between. The CDR3 region has the DNA TGTGCCAGCAGTTTAGGTAGCAGTAGCACAGATACGCAGTATTTT. This translates into CASSLGSSSTDTQYF.